Below, 18 T cell receptor beta chains from the same sample are listed, as sequenced in a study of cytomegalovirus exposure and HLA in healthy donors. With 60 Vbeta and 13 Jbeta primers, the PCR was carried out. Using immunoSEQ multiplex PCR, the repertoire was profiled, and TCRdb retains in-frame clones only, with some absent. The table records 160,000 or so clones, about two thirds of them present only once. Sequencing was done on a sample of PBMCs. These TCRs come from a human donor in good health.

The chain couples TRBV18 to TRBJ2-1; a possible D gene is TRBD2 (7 bases). Between the trimmed V and J ends, which lost 2 bases and 4 bases, there was a span of 12 bases. Germline loops: CDR1 KGHSH, CDR2 LQKENI. The CDR3 length is 15 residues. The CDR3 reads CASSPGAGTYNEQFF. The CDR3 DNA reads as TGTGCCAGCTCACCAGGAGCGGGGACATACAATGAGCAGTTCTTC.

This clone came up a few times. The rearrangement links TRBV10-3 to TRBJ1-5; TRBD1 agrees at 9 bases. Germline lookup yields CDR1 ENHRY and CDR2 SYGVKD. V lost 0 bases to trimming and J lost 6 bases; unmatched junction nucleotides: 3. The CDR3 spans 15 residues. CDR3 in DNA: TGTGCCATCAGTGAGTCGACAGGGGGTACTCAGCCCCAGCATTTT. Residues: CAISESTGGTQPQHF.

The chain couples TRBV5-1 to TRBJ2-7, with TRBD2 identical over 8 bases. The V gene end was trimmed by 0 bases and the J gene end by 1 base; junction bases not matched to a gene: 3. This CDR3 is 15 amino acids long. The germline CDR1 and CDR2 sequences are SGHRS and YFSETQ. CDR3 in DNA: TGCGCCAGCAGCTTGGCGGGCGGGGGGTCCTACGAGCAGTACTTC. Protein sequence: CASSLAGGGSYEQYF.

The rearrangement joins TRBV5-1 to TRBJ2-2; D is possibly TRBD2 (5 bases). The V end lost 0 bases, the J end lost 7 bases, and 16 bases lay between the germline ends. The germline V gene has CDR1 SGHRS and CDR2 YFSETQ. The CDR3 is 16 residues long. CDR3 sequence (DNA): TGCGCCAGCAGCTTGGCTCTGGACTTGGCTCGCGGGGAGCTGTTTTTT. The encoded protein is CASSLALDLARGELFF.

V and J are TRBV10-3 and TRBJ2-7; 9 nucleotides align to TRBD1. J gave up 1 base and V 2 bases, and 0 bases lay outside the gene matches. The germline CDR1 and CDR2 sequences are ENHRY and SYGVKD. CDR3 length: 14 residues. CDR3: CAISEGQGSYEQYF. The CDR3 DNA reads as TGTGCCATCAGTGAGGGACAGGGGTCCTACGAGCAGTACTTC.

The chain couples TRBV7-8 to TRBJ2-7, with 8 bases matching TRBD1. V shed 3 bases and J 4 bases; nucleotides not matched to a gene: 8. Germline V lookup: CDR1 SGHVS, CDR2 FQNEAQ. The CDR3 sequence is 15 residues long. CDR3 protein: CASSLGQGAGYEQYF. DNA for the CDR3: TGTGCCAGCAGCTTGGGGCAGGGGGCTGGGTACGAGCAGTACTTC.

This chain connects TRBV6-1 to TRBJ1-4; D perhaps matches TRBD1 (5 bases). The V gene's germline CDR1 is MNHNS and CDR2 SASEGT. The length of the CDR3 is 15 residues. V was pared by 7 bases and J by 5 bases, with 17 bases between. The CDR3: CASTSPGLVNEKLFF. The CDR3 DNA follows: TGTGCCAGCACCTCACCGGGACTCGTAAATGAAAAACTGTTTTTT.

This rearrangement joins TRBV5-1 to TRBJ2-2; 11 bases map to TRBD2. Germline CDR1 SGHRS, CDR2 YFSETQ. The junction had 5 bases not matched to a gene; V was cut back by 3 bases and J by 4 bases. The CDR3 has 16 amino acids. The CDR3, as DNA: TGCGCCAGCAGCTCCCTAGCGGGGGGCAGCACCGGGGAGCTGTTTTTT. This gives the protein CASSSLAGGSTGELFF. Full variable domain (missing parts from reference TRBV5-1 and TRBJ2-2): KAGVTQTPRYLIKTRGQQVTLSCSPISGHRSVSWYQQTPGQGLQFLFEYFSETQRNKGNFPGRFSGRQFSNSRSEMNVSTLELGDSALYLCASSSLAGGSTGELFFGEGSRLTVL.

Written as DNA, the CDR3 is TGTGCCAGCAGCCCCGGACTAGATATGGAGACCCAGTACTTC. It translates to CASSPGLDMETQYF. V usage is TRBV5-4 and J usage is TRBJ2-5; 7 bases align to TRBD2. V shed 4 bases and J 5 bases; nucleotides not matched to a gene: 8. Germline V gene data show CDR1 as SGHNT and CDR2 as YYREEE (reference sequence). The CDR3 is made up of 14 amino acids.

The chain carries TRBV15 and TRBJ2-2; D perhaps matches TRBD1 (6 bases). V was pared by 5 bases and J by 7 bases, with 11 bases between. This CDR3 region has 13 residues. Germline values: CDR1 LNHNV, CDR2 YYDKDF (reference sequence). DNA of the CDR3: TGTGCCACCAGCGACGGGACACGCGGGGAGCTGTTTTTT. It codes for CATSDGTRGELFF.

The chain couples TRBV7-8 to TRBJ1-5; maybe TRBD1 (6 bases). The germline V gene has CDR1 SGHVS and CDR2 FQNEAQ. The CDR3 length is 14 residues. Trimming took off 5 bases at V and 0 bases at J, with 8 bases between the two ends. The DNA for the CDR3 is TGTGCCAGCAGCCTGGGGGCTAGCAATCAGCCCCAGCATTTT. Amino acid sequence: CASSLGASNQPQHF.

CDR3 sequence: CASSLGVGGFMNTEAFF. The CDR3 region has the DNA TGCGCCAGCAGCTTGGGAGTGGGGGGATTCATGAACACTGAAGCTTTCTTT. The chain employs TRBV5-1 and TRBJ1-1, with D perhaps matching TRBD1 (5 bases). There are 17 residues in the CDR3. V was pared by 0 bases and J by 0 bases, with 15 bases between. In germline, CDR1 is SGHRS, CDR2 YFSETQ.

The chain uses TRBV6-5 and TRBJ2-7; 7 bases agree with TRBD1. Trimming took 7 bases from V and 6 from J; bases not matched to a gene: 3. CDR1 MNHEY and CDR2 SVGAGI come from the germline V gene. CDR3 length: 11 amino acids. The CDR3 nucleotides read TGTGCCAGCAACAGGGGCGGCGAGCAGTACTTC. Translation gives CASNRGGEQYF.

The chain uses TRBV10-3 and TRBJ2-3, with 9 bases matching TRBD1. The germline CDR1 and CDR2 sequences are ENHRY and SYGVKD. J lost 2 bases, V lost 6 bases, and 3 bases had no gene match. The CDR3 covers 14 residues. Here the CDR3 reads CAIRGTGSTDTQYF. CDR3 DNA sequence: TGTGCCATCAGGGGGACAGGGTCCACAGATACGCAGTATTTT.

This clone was counted only a few times. This chain links TRBV5-1 with TRBJ1-3; TRBD1 aligns across 8 bases. The germline V gene has CDR1 SGHRS and CDR2 YFSETQ. This CDR3 has 17 residues. The ends lost 0 bases at V and 4 bases at J; junction bases unmatched: 9. DNA of the CDR3: TGCGCCAGCAGCTTGGCCGGCCAACGGACAGGGGGAAACACCATATATTTT. Its protein is CASSLAGQRTGGNTIYF.

This chain uses TRBV6-5 with TRBJ1-2, with TRBD1 as a possible D gene (6 bases). The CDR3 extends over 14 amino acids. The V and J ends lost 5 bases and 2 bases respectively, with 12 bases between them. CDR1 is MNHEY and CDR2 is SVGAGI in the germline V gene. The CDR3 sequence is CASSISQGNYGYTF. The CDR3 nucleotides are TGTGCCAGCAGTATCTCACAGGGAAACTATGGCTACACCTTC.

CDR3 in amino acids: CASLDSSNYGYTF. The CDR3 bases are TGTGCCAGCCTCGACAGTTCTAACTATGGCTACACCTTC. The chain joins TRBV19 to TRBJ1-2; TRBD1 is a possible D gene (5 bases). This CDR3 has 13 amino acids. The germline V gene encodes CDR1 LNHDA and CDR2 SQIVND (reference sequence). Trimming pared 9 bases from V and 0 bases from J, leaving 11 bases between.

V is TRBV7-2 and J is TRBJ2-5, with 7 bases that match TRBD1. The DNA matches TRBJ2-7 better at its end, which makes the J call doubtful. This CDR3 has 16 amino acids. Germline loops: CDR1 SGHTA, CDR2 FQGNSA. CDR3 bases: TGTGCCAGCAGCGTGATCGGGACAGCGATAACCTACGAGCAGTACTTC. It encodes CASSVIGTAITYEQYF.